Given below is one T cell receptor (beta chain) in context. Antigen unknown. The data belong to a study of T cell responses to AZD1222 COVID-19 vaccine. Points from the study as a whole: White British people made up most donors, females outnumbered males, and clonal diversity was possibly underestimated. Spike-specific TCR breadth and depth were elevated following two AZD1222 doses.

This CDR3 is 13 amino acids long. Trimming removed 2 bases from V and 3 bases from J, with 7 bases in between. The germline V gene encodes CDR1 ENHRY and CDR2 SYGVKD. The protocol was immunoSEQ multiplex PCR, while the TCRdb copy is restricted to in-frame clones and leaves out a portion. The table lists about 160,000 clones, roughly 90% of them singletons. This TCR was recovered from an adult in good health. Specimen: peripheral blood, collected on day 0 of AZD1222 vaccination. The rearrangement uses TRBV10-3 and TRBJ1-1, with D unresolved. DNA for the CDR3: TGTGCCATCAGTGAGCTGGGCGACACTGAAGCTTTCTTT. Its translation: CAISELGDTEAFF.